The 10 T cell receptor beta chains reported below all come from one sample, sequenced in a study of long-term antiretroviral therapy in people with HIV. Version v3.0 of the immunoSEQ assay was performed at survey level. Produced via immunoSEQ multiplex PCR; TCRdb's table is partial and in-frame only. The sample lists almost 25,000 clones; 84% were seen once. This material consisted of unsorted PBMCs, taken 3 years after starting antiretroviral therapy. All receptors derive from a man between 45 and 60 years old with HIV.

The V gene is TRBV11-2, the J gene TRBJ2-5; possibly TRBD2 for D (6 bases). V lost 5 bases and J 4 bases, leaving 17 bases between the germline ends. Germline V lookup: CDR1 SGHAT, CDR2 FQNNGV. The CDR3 length is 15 residues. The CDR3 nucleotides read TGTGCCAGCAGCATAAGCGGGCCCCAGAGAGAGACCCAGTACTTC. Translating it yields CASSISGPQRETQYF.

This chain links TRBV7-9 with TRBJ2-7, with D tentatively TRBD2 (7 bases). The CDR3 has 14 amino acids. Trimming left V 7 bases short and J 3 bases short, with 16 bases between. The germline V gene has CDR1 SEHNR and CDR2 FQNEAQ (reference sequence). Here the CDR3 DNA reads TGTGCCAGCACCAGGGGCGCGGGGGACTACGAGCAGTACTTC. This sequence encodes CASTRGAGDYEQYF.

This rearrangement joins TRBV28 to TRBJ1-3; D is unclear. Per the germline V gene, CDR1 is MDHEN and CDR2 is SYDVKM. V was trimmed by 6 bases and J by 0 bases, leaving 12 bases between them. The CDR3 consists of 15 residues. CDR3 loop: CASRNGDSSGNTIYF. The CDR3 nucleotides are TGTGCCAGCAGGAACGGTGATTCCTCTGGAAACACCATATATTTT. The full variable domain, completed using reference TRBV28 and TRBJ1-3, is DVKVTQSSRYLVKRTGEKVFLECVQDMDHENMFWYRQDPGLGLRLIYFSYDVKMKEKGDIPEGYSVSREKKERFSLILESASTNQTSMYLCASRNGDSSGNTIYFGEGSWLTVV.

The chain couples TRBV2 to TRBJ2-7; D assignment may be TRBD1 or TRBD2 (5 bases each). Trimming took 6 bases from V and 2 from J, leaving 20 bases between them. This CDR3 spans 16 amino acids. From germline, CDR1 is SNHLY and CDR2 FYNNEI. The CDR3 loop is CASRGDAGATAYEQYF. The CDR3 nucleotides read TGTGCCAGCAGGGGGGACGCAGGAGCTACCGCCTACGAGCAGTACTTC.

The chain joins TRBV7-6 to TRBJ1-3; tentatively, D is TRBD1 (5 bases). Trimming removed 5 bases at V and 6 bases at J, with 14 bases between. The CDR3 is made up of 14 amino acids. Looked up from germline, CDR1 is SGHVS and CDR2 is FNYEAQ. Written as DNA, the CDR3 is TGTGCCAGCAGCCCAGGGAACCTCCTAAACACCATATATTTT. Translated: CASSPGNLLNTIYF.

This rearrangement joins TRBV7-2 to TRBJ2-7; D gene ambiguous. The V gene lost 5 bases and the J gene lost 2 bases, with 10 bases spanning the gap. This CDR3 is 13 amino acids long. From germline, CDR1 is SGHTA and CDR2 FQGNSA. The CDR3 bases are TGTGCCAGCAGCCTGGACGGCCCCTACGAGCAGTACTTC. Encoded protein: CASSLDGPYEQYF.

The V and J genes are TRBV18 and TRBJ1-2; D is possibly TRBD1 (5 bases). The V and J ends lost 2 bases and 1 base respectively, with 11 bases between them. CDR1 and CDR2 from the germline V gene are KGHSH and LQKENI. This CDR3 region has 15 residues. The CDR3 protein is CASSPWKQDNYGYTF. The CDR3 DNA reads TGTGCCAGCTCACCATGGAAACAGGATAACTATGGCTACACCTTC.

The chain couples TRBV5-1 to TRBJ2-1, with D unclear. Germline V lookup: CDR1 SGHRS, CDR2 YFSETQ. V lost 1 base, J lost 7 bases, and 9 bases lay in between. This CDR3 spans 13 amino acids. The CDR3: CASSLLLGNEQFF. DNA for the CDR3: TGCGCCAGCAGCTTGCTCCTGGGGAATGAGCAGTTCTTC.

The rearrangement joins TRBV13 to TRBJ2-6; 10 nucleotides align to TRBD1. The V gene end was trimmed by 5 bases and the J gene end by 0 bases; junction bases not matched to a gene: 4. Germline lookup yields CDR1 PRHDT and CDR2 FYEKMQ (reference sequence). The CDR3 loop spans 17 amino acids. The CDR3 DNA sequence: TGTGCCAGCAGCGGGACAGGGGCCTCCTCTGGGGCCAACGTCCTGACTTTC. Encoded protein: CASSGTGASSGANVLTF.

This clone was counted once. The rearrangement uses TRBV11-2 and TRBJ1-1; TRBD1 matches at 8 bases. Germline CDR1 reads SGHAT; CDR2 reads FQNNGV. The CDR3 runs 13 residues. V shed 5 bases, J shed 7 bases, and the junction held 6 bases outside the gene matches. The CDR3 DNA reads as TGTGCCAGCAGCCGTCAGGGACAGGATGAAGCTTTCTTT. Its translation is CASSRQGQDEAFF.